A selection of T cell receptor beta chains follows, all from one sample in a study of blood T cell repertoires in COVID-19. The protocol was immunoSEQ multiplex PCR, while the TCRdb copy is restricted to in-frame clones and leaves out a portion. Of about 180,000 clones in the sample, roughly 87% were seen once. Sequenced material: peripheral blood. These receptors were taken from a woman aged 45-65 years with acute or convalescent COVID-19. The CDR3 runs from the conserved cysteine through the conserved F or W. The order of the fields is J gene, V gene, CDR3 protein.

TRBJ2-7,TRBV7-3,CASSSTGTDLDEQYF
TRBJ1-2,TRBV5-1,CASSLGQGAYYGYTF
TRBJ2-3,TRBV10-3,CAISRGQRNTDTQYF
TRBJ1-4,TRBV6-1,CASRDQGAWVEKLFF
TRBJ1-1,TRBV30,CAWNRGLNTEAFF
TRBJ2-2,TRBV10-2,CASNGLAGGDGELFF
TRBJ1-2,TRBV7-8,CASSWTGLDGYTF
TRBJ1-1,TRBV19,CASSIWAVDEAFF
TRBJ1-6,TRBV5-1,CASSLAPTGSNSPLHF
TRBJ1-2,TRBV7-2,CASTPRREDYGYTF
TRBJ2-7,TRBV7-9,CASSIQGVSKYF
TRBJ1-5,TRBV3-1/TRBV3-2,CASSQTGDQPQHF
TRBJ1-3,TRBV5-1,CASSSGGVDGNTIYF
TRBJ1-1,TRBV18,CASSPYRDPETEAFF
TRBJ1-2,TRBV7-9,CASSLRATGNYGYTF
TRBJ1-1,TRBV5-1,CASSLSGQWNTEAFF
TRBJ2-3,TRBV11-3,CASSLLAGGYTDTQYF
TRBJ1-5,TRBV30,CAWSGGQSGQPQHF
TRBJ2-7,TRBV18,CASSRSYEQYF
TRBJ1-3,TRBV4-3,CASSQDWQGSPGNTIYF
TRBJ1-4,TRBV3-1/TRBV3-2,CASSQGSGGATNEKLFF
TRBJ2-7,TRBV2,CASSLDRGPYEQYF
TRBJ2-7,TRBV6-6,CASSPSQRNEQYF
TRBJ1-2,TRBV30,CAWSVWVWGSNYGYTF
TRBJ2-3,TRBV7-8,CASSSTGTDTQYF
TRBJ2-7,TRBV9,CASSPTGQASYEQYF
TRBJ1-4,TRBV4-2,CASSPQGGGDEKLFF
TRBJ2-7,TRBV7-2,CASSEGQGRRQYF